These T cell receptor beta chains were read from a single sample in a study of cytomegalovirus exposure and HLA in healthy donors. Some clones are missing from TCRdb's copy, which holds only in-frame ones; the method was immunoSEQ multiplex PCR. The sample includes about 99,000 clones, approximately 78% of them seen just once. Sample: PBMCs. The receptors were sampled from a woman aged 40 to 50 in good health and CMV-seronegative. Each CDR3 is given with its conserved first and last residue.

j_gene | v_gene | CDR3aa
TRBJ1-2 | TRBV5-1 | CASSPAANYGYTF
TRBJ1-1 | TRBV7-9 | CSSSRDSEAFF
TRBJ2-1 | TRBV6-5 | CASSYSDSNNEQFF
TRBJ2-7 | TRBV7-8 | CASSSLAASYEQYF
TRBJ2-5 | TRBV28 | CASSFREWETQYF
TRBJ2-1 | TRBV11-2 | CASGRGSGEQFF
TRBJ2-7 | TRBV28 | CASSLWDRTYEQYF
TRBJ2-4 | TRBV19 | CASSIGGVGLAKNIQYF
TRBJ1-1 | TRBV7-9 | CASSLGLGTGLEAFF
TRBJ2-3 | TRBV27 | CASSSIITDTQYF
TRBJ1-4 | TRBV2 | CASSSTGGKRANEKLFF
TRBJ2-1 | TRBV18 | CASRGTVDREQFF
TRBJ2-3 | TRBV9 | CASSVVGGLRDTQYF
TRBJ2-5 | TRBV28 | CASSEDRETLETQYF
TRBJ1-2 | TRBV7-2 | CASSVTGGRDGYTF
TRBJ2-3 | TRBV5-1 | CASSPDSTSTDTQYF
TRBJ2-7 | TRBV4-2 | CASSQIGTSGSYEQYF
TRBJ2-5 | TRBV28 | CASQGTPKWEQYF
TRBJ1-2 | TRBV29-1 | CSVVSNYGYTF
TRBJ1-2 | TRBV6-6 | CASSYSNGGSYGYTF
TRBJ1-2 | TRBV7-2 | CASSLATGARYGYTF
TRBJ1-1 | TRBV28 | CASSLSGVLEAFF
TRBJ2-1 | TRBV7-2 | CASSSRWGLGSSDEQFF
TRBJ1-1 | TRBV15 | CATSGSGVNTEAFF
TRBJ2-1 | TRBV4-2 | CASSQELALVHNEQFF
TRBJ1-1 | TRBV5-5 | CASSVGDDRYREAFF
TRBJ2-7 | TRBV7-8 | CASSFQESYEQYF
TRBJ1-2 | TRBV28 | CASRRQGNYGYTF
TRBJ2-5 | TRBV29-1 | CSGEDAVSQETQYF
TRBJ2-7 | TRBV30 | CAWSVTGYSYEQYF
TRBJ1-5 | TRBV7-2 | CASSLGAGEGNQPQHF
TRBJ2-1 | TRBV15 | CATSRPGTSTERKEQFF
TRBJ2-3 | TRBV11-1 | CASSFSSLETDTQYF
TRBJ2-2 | TRBV5-1 | CASSRTGNTGELFF
TRBJ2-2 | TRBV28 | CASSMDSPNTGELFF
TRBJ2-1 | TRBV28 | CASSLPGNPYNEQFF
TRBJ2-7 | TRBV7-8 | CASSPTVVEQYF
TRBJ2-7 | TRBV14 | CASSPVVSYEQYF
TRBJ1-2 | TRBV11-2 | CASSLSRGSYGYTF
TRBJ2-1 | TRBV7-3 | CASSLGSINEQFF
TRBJ1-2 | TRBV28 | CASSPYTDSNYGYTF
TRBJ2-4 | TRBV28 | CASSLARAGGDKNIQYF
TRBJ2-7 | TRBV28 | CATADRAYEQYF
TRBJ2-6 | TRBV5-1 | CASSLDSLRANVLTF